The sequence of this TCR beta chain was determined in a study of a mutant IDH1 vaccine in newly diagnosed glioma. Note on this clone: Its antigen is as yet unknown.

This CDR3 is 13 amino acids long. Per germline, CDR1 MNHEY and CDR2 SMNVEV (reference sequence). V lost 8 bases to trimming and J lost 1 base, with 11 bases between them. TCRdb's table, derived via immunoSEQ multiplex PCR, lists solely in-frame clones and lacks some. The table has 31,000 or so clones, more than 75% seen once. Time point here: week 35, safety follow-up. A single vaccine dose contained 300 ug of mutant IDH1 20-mer peptide, and topical imiquimod was used with it. Sequences were derived from PBMCs, sampled from a glioma patient whose treatment included an IDH1 peptide vaccine. The chain couples TRBV27 to TRBJ1-1; D unresolved. This receptor was taken from a man aged 25-45 years with glioma. The CDR3 sequence: CASRLVGNTEAFF. The CDR3 DNA is TGTGCCAGCCGGCTCGTCGGGAACACTGAAGCTTTCTTT.